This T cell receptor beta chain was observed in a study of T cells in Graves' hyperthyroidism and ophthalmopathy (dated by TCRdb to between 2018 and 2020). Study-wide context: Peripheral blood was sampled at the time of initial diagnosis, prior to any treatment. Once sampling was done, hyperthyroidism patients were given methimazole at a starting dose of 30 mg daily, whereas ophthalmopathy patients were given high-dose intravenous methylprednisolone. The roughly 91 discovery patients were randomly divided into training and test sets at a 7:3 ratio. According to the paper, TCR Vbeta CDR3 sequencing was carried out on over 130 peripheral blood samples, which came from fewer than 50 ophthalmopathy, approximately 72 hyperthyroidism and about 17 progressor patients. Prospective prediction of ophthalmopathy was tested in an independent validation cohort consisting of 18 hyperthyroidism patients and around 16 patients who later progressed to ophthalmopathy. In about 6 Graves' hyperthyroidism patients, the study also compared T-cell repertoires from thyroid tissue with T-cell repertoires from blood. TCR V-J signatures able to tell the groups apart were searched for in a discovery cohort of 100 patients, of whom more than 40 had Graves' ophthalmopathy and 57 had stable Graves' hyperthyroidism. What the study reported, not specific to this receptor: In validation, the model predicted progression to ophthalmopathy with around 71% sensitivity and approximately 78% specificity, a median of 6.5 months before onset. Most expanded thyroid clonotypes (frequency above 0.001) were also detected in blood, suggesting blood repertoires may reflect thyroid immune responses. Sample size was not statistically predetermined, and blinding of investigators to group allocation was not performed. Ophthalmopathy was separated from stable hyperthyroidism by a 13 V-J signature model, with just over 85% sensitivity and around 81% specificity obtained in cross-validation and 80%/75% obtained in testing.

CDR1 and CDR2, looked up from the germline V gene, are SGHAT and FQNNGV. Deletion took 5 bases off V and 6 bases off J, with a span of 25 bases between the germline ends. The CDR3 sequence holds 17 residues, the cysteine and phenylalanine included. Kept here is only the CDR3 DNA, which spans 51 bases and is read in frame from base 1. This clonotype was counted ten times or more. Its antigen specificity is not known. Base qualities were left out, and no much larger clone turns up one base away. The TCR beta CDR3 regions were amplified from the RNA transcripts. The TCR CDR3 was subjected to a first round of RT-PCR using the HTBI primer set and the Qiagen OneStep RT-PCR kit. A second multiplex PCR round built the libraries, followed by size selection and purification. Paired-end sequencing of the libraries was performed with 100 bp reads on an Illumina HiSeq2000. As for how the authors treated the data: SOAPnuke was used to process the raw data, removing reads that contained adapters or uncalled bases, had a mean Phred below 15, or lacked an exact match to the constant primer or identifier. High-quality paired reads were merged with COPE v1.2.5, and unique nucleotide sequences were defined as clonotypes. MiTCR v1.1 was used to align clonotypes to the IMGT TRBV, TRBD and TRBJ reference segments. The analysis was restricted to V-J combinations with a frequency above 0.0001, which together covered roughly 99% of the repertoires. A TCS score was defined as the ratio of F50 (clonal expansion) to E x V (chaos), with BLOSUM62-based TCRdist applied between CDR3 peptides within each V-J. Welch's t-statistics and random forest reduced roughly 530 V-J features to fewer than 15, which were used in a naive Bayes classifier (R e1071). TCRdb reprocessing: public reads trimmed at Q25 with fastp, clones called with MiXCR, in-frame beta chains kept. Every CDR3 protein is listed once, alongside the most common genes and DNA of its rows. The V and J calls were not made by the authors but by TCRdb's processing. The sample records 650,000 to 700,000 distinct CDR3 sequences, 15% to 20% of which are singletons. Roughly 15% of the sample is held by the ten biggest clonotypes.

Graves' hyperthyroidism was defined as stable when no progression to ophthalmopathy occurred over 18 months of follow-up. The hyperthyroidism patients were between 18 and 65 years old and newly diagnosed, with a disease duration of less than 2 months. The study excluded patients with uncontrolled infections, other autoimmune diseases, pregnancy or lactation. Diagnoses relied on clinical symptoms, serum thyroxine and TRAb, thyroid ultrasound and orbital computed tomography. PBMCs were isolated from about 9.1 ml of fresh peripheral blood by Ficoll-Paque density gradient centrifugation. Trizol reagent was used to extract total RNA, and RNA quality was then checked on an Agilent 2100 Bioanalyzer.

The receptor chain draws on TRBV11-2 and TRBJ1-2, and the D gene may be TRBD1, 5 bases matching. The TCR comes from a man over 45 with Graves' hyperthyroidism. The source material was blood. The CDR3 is CASSAPREGRSADGYTF. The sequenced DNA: TGTGCCAGCAGCGCGCCTAGGGAGGGACGGAGCGCTGATGGCTACACCTTC.